The 21 T cell receptor beta chains presented below share a single source sample, sequenced in a study of blood T cell repertoires in COVID-19. Using immunoSEQ multiplex PCR, the repertoire was profiled, and TCRdb retains in-frame clones only, with some absent. This sample has about 220,000 clones, with about 80% found just once. The source material was PBMCs or T cells enriched from blood (not recorded which). The origin of the receptors is a woman aged 40 to 50 with acute COVID-19.

This chain links TRBV15 with TRBJ1-3; D is perhaps TRBD1 (5 bases). The CDR3 runs to 13 residues. Germline lookup yields CDR1 LNHNV and CDR2 YYDKDF (reference sequence). The V gene lost 9 bases and the J gene lost 4 bases, with 13 bases spanning the gap. For the CDR3, the DNA is TGTGCCACAGAAAGGGGTCTGGGAAACACCATATATTTT. Translation: CATERGLGNTIYF. Based on the CDR3 plus reference TRBV15 and TRBJ1-3, the full variable domain is DAMVIQNPRYQVTQFGKPVTLSCSQTLNHNVMYWYQQKSSQAPKLLFHYYDKDFNNEADTPDNFQSRRPNTSFCFLDIRSPGLGDTAMYLCATERGLGNTIYFGEGSWLTVV.

The chain couples TRBV2 to TRBJ2-1; possible D gene TRBD2, 5 bases. Germline V gives CDR1 SNHLY, CDR2 FYNNEI. The CDR3 spans 14 residues. Trimming cost V 2 bases and J 10 bases, with 15 bases left between them. The CDR3 protein is CASSERWLAREQFF. CDR3 nucleotides: TGTGCCAGCAGTGAAAGGTGGCTAGCCCGGGAGCAGTTCTTC.

The chain links TRBV5-5 to TRBJ2-5, with TRBD1 as a possible D gene (6 bases). Between the trimmed V and J ends, which lost 4 bases and 4 bases, there was a span of 23 bases. Germline V gene sequence: CDR1 SGHKS, CDR2 YYEKEE (reference sequence). CDR3 length: 17 amino acids. This CDR3 reads CASSGDSGVGVAETQYF. CDR3 DNA: TGTGCCAGCAGCGGCGACTCAGGGGTGGGTGTAGCAGAGACCCAGTACTTC.

J is TRBJ2-1 and V is TRBV5-6; 12 nucleotides agree with TRBD1. Unmatched junction bases numbered 10, after V lost 5 bases and J lost 4 bases. The CDR3 has 17 residues. Germline V lookup: CDR1 SGHDT, CDR2 YYEEEE. This CDR3 reads CASSSGTGGLPYNEQFF. The CDR3 bases are TGTGCCAGCAGTTCCGGGACAGGGGGCCTGCCGTACAATGAGCAGTTCTTC.

This clone has a handful of counts. J is TRBJ2-7 and V is TRBV9; tentative D call: TRBD2 (5 bases). Trimming removed 2 bases from V and 6 bases from J, with 12 bases in between. The CDR3 runs 13 residues. The germline V gene has CDR1 SGDLS and CDR2 YYNGEE. CDR3 in DNA: TGTGCCAGCAGCGTCCACCTCGAGGGCGAGCAGTACTTC. Protein product: CASSVHLEGEQYF.

The CDR3 spells CTASVAETQYF. DNA for the CDR3: TGCACCGCAAGTGTCGCGGAGACCCAGTACTTC. This chain joins TRBV20-1 and TRBJ2-5; unclear D gene. The CDR3 is made up of 11 amino acids. Germline V gene lookup returns CDR1 DFQATT and CDR2 SNEGSKA (reference sequence).

This sequence joins TRBV18 and TRBJ2-1; TRBD2 matches at 8 bases. This CDR3 contains 15 residues. Trimming removed 3 bases from V and 7 bases from J; junction bases left unmatched: 8. Germline values: CDR1 KGHSH, CDR2 LQKENI. The CDR3 sequence is CASSPAGRAVNEQFF. The CDR3 coding sequence is TGTGCCAGCTCACCCGCCGGGAGGGCCGTTAATGAGCAGTTCTTC.

The chain links TRBV2 to TRBJ2-5, with 8 bases lining up with TRBD1. Germline CDR1 is SNHLY and CDR2 is FYNNEI. V dropped 8 bases and J dropped 2; count of bases not matched to a gene: 4. The CDR3 extends over 13 amino acids. The CDR3 nucleotides are TGTGCCAGCCACGGGACAGGACAAGAGACCCAGTACTTC. Its protein product is CASHGTGQETQYF.

The chain uses TRBV7-8 and TRBJ2-7, with D perhaps TRBD2 (6 bases). Deletions cut 5 bases from V and 2 bases from J, with 19 bases between. The V gene's germline CDR1 is SGHVS and CDR2 FQNEAQ. The CDR3 loop spans 16 amino acids. In DNA, the CDR3 is TGTGCCAGCAGCCCTGGAGGGGCGATCTCAACCTACGAGCAGTACTTC. Protein product: CASSPGGAISTYEQYF.

In its sample, this clone was seen once. The genes are TRBV5-8 and TRBJ2-1; possible D gene TRBD2, 5 bases. The germline V gene encodes CDR1 SGHTS and CDR2 YDEGEE. Trimming shortened V by 0 bases and J by 15 bases, and 19 bases separated the two germline ends. CDR3 length: 14 amino acids. CDR3 region: CASSLASEGLGRFF. CDR3 coding DNA: TGTGCCAGCAGCTTGGCCTCTGAGGGTTTAGGCAGGTTCTTC.

V usage is TRBV10-2 and J usage is TRBJ2-7, with D hard to call. Germline CDR1 and CDR2: WSHSY and SAAADI. Between the trimmed V and J ends, which lost 5 bases and 0 bases, there was a span of 11 bases. This CDR3 has 14 residues. The CDR3 spells CASSSTSYSYEQYF. The CDR3 DNA follows: TGCGCCAGCAGTAGTACGTCCTACTCCTACGAGCAGTACTTC.

This chain connects TRBV5-1 to TRBJ2-2; 7 bases align to TRBD1. The junction had 8 bases not matched to a gene; V was cut back by 5 bases and J by 4 bases. CDR1 and CDR2 from the germline V gene are SGHRS and YFSETQ. This CDR3 is built from 15 residues. As DNA, the CDR3 is TGCGCCAGCAGTCGTGACAGGGTAGGCACCGGGGAGCTGTTTTTT. The encoded protein is CASSRDRVGTGELFF.

The V call is TRBV29-1, the J call TRBJ1-2; no definite D call. Germline CDR1 is SQVTM and CDR2 is ANQGSEA. The CDR3 length is 12 residues. The germline V and J ends were trimmed by 1 base and 4 bases, with 7 bases remaining between them. Here the CDR3 DNA reads TGCAGCGTTGAAGGCGGCGGCTATGGCTACACCTTC. Translating gives CSVEGGGYGYTF.

The V gene is TRBV4-3, the J gene TRBJ1-1; 7 bases fit TRBD1. V lost 1 base, J lost 1 base, and 6 bases stayed unmatched. Looked up from germline, CDR1 is LGHNA and CDR2 is YSLEER. The CDR3 covers 16 residues. CDR3 sequence (DNA): TGCGCCAGCAGCCAAGGAGGAGGGGGCCGGAACACTGAAGCTTTCTTT. As protein: CASSQGGGGRNTEAFF.

The sample holds one count of this clone. The CDR3 DNA sequence: TGTGCCAGCAGTTTAGGAGGGTACTCGATCTACGAGCAGTACTTC. It translates to CASSLGGYSIYEQYF. The rearrangement links TRBV28 to TRBJ2-7; the D gene is possibly TRBD2 (6 bases). V dropped 2 bases and J dropped 3 bases, with 14 bases sitting between them. Germline CDR1 MDHEN, CDR2 SYDVKM. The CDR3 consists of 15 residues.

This chain uses TRBV6-2 or TRBV6-3 with TRBJ2-2; possible D gene TRBD1, 5 bases. The CDR3 consists of 16 residues. The ends were cut back, 2 bases at V and 1 base at J, with 11 bases in the middle. CDR1 and CDR2 from the germline V gene are MNHEY and SVGEGT. The CDR3, as DNA: TGTGCCAGCAGTTACGAACCAGGGTGGAACACCGGGGAGCTGTTTTTT. Translating it yields CASSYEPGWNTGELFF.

The chain uses TRBV5-6 and TRBJ2-5, with D possibly TRBD2 on 6 matching bases. Trimming took 4 bases from V and 5 from J, leaving 18 bases between them. CDR1 is SGHDT and CDR2 is YYEEEE in the germline V gene. The length of the CDR3 is 15 residues. CDR3 in amino acids: CASSGSKGGGETQYF. For the CDR3, the DNA is TGTGCCAGCAGCGGGTCAAAGGGAGGAGGGGAGACCCAGTACTTC.

The rearrangement joins TRBV18 to TRBJ2-7; 10 positions agree with TRBD2. V trimming: 0 bases; J trimming: 1 base; junction bases outside the gene matches: 3. The CDR3 length is 16 residues. The germline V gene has CDR1 KGHSH and CDR2 LQKENI. As DNA, the CDR3 is TGTGCCAGCTCACCACCACCGGGACTAGCGTCCTACGAGCAGTACTTC. The encoded protein is CASSPPPGLASYEQYF.

The rearrangement links TRBV12-3 or TRBV12-4 to TRBJ1-4; 8 bases match TRBD1. This CDR3 has 13 amino acids. Trimming removed 5 bases from V and 7 bases from J; junction bases left unmatched: 3. The CDR3 coding sequence is TGTGCCAGCAGTCAGGGGGCGGGTGAAAAACTGTTTTTT. Its protein is CASSQGAGEKLFF.

This chain uses TRBV5-6 with TRBJ2-1; D not resolved. Germline V gives CDR1 SGHDT, CDR2 YYEEEE. V was shortened by 3 bases and J by 4 bases, with 5 bases between the two germline ends. The CDR3 runs 12 residues. The DNA for the CDR3 is TGTGCCAGCAGCTCGTATTACAATGAGCAGTTCTTC. Translation gives CASSSYYNEQFF.

V gene TRBV29-1 combines with J gene TRBJ2-3; D may be TRBD2 (6 bases). The CDR3 length is 13 residues. Germline V lookup: CDR1 SQVTM, CDR2 ANQGSEA. Between the trimmed V and J ends, which lost 7 bases and 4 bases, there was a span of 15 bases. The CDR3 loop is CSGRLGSADTQYF. CDR3 bases: TGCAGCGGCAGACTAGGATCGGCAGATACGCAGTATTTT.